The 26 T cell receptor beta chains below were found in one sample sequenced in a study of CD8+ T cells in alopecia areata. Investigators isolated RNA and reverse transcribed it into cDNA to act as the sequencing template. Data came from immunoSEQ multiplex PCR; TCRdb stores just in-frame clones and leaves some out. The repertoire has more than 100,000 clones, 45% to 65% of them found once; the top ten carry less than 5.5%. The sequenced sample was CD4+ T cells sorted from blood, obtained at week 0. Receptors originate from a human donor with alopecia areata.

This clone was counted many times. CDR3: CASSQGVPSGPLVQFF. DNA of the CDR3: TGTGCCAGCAGCCAAGGCGTACCTAGCGGGCCGTTGGTGCAGTTCTTC. The J gene is TRBJ2-1, the V gene TRBV14, with TRBD2 identical over 8 bases. V lost 1 base and J lost 12; bases outside the gene matches: 14. CDR1 SGHDN and CDR2 FVKESK come from the germline V gene. CDR3 length: 16 amino acids.

The rearrangement links TRBV7-2 to TRBJ1-1; D possibly corresponds to TRBD1 (6 bases). Per the germline V gene, CDR1 is SGHTA and CDR2 is FQGNSA. Trimming stripped 6 bases from V and 1 base from J, with 15 bases between. This CDR3 contains 15 residues. CDR3 coding DNA: TGTGCCAGCAGAGTACAGGGTGGTCCGAACACTGAAGCTTTCTTT. It yields the protein CASRVQGGPNTEAFF.

There are a few counts of this clone. This chain joins TRBV2 and TRBJ2-3; TRBD2 matches 7 bases. The CDR3 contains 15 residues. Germline CDR1 and CDR2: SNHLY and FYNNEI. V shed 1 base, J shed 4 bases, and the junction held 5 bases outside the gene matches. CDR3 loop: CASSEGLAGADTQYF. CDR3 nucleotides: TGTGCCAGCAGTGAAGGACTAGCCGGGGCAGATACGCAGTATTTT.

This chain links TRBV29-1 with TRBJ2-7; 8 bases are a match to TRBD1. There are 16 residues in the CDR3. V shed 4 bases and J 6 bases; nucleotides not matched to a gene: 17. Germline V gives CDR1 SQVTM, CDR2 ANQGSEA. CDR3 amino acids: CSVGWFGVQGAGEQYF. The CDR3 DNA follows: TGCAGCGTTGGATGGTTTGGTGTCCAGGGGGCGGGCGAGCAGTACTTC.

The gene calls are TRBV6-6 and TRBJ2-2; no firm D call. The V gene lost 0 bases and the J gene lost 7 bases, with 6 bases spanning the gap. Per the germline V gene, CDR1 is MNHNY and CDR2 is SVGAGI (reference sequence). This CDR3 has 13 residues. The CDR3 sequence: CASSYSDVGELFF. CDR3 coding DNA: TGTGCCAGCAGTTACTCGGACGTCGGGGAGCTGTTTTTT.

V and J are TRBV5-6 and TRBJ1-1, with D unclear. V shed 1 base and J shed 3 bases, with 22 bases lying between them. In germline, CDR1 is SGHDT, CDR2 YYEEEE. The CDR3 has 18 residues. Here the CDR3 reads CASSLFIPGRVRDTEAFF. For the CDR3, the DNA is TGTGCCAGCAGCTTGTTTATTCCGGGAAGGGTTCGGGACACTGAAGCTTTCTTT.

This chain uses TRBV7-2 with TRBJ2-7; TRBD1 aligns across 9 bases. The V segment lost 6 bases and the J segment 2 bases; nucleotides outside the gene matches: 5. Germline V gene data show CDR1 as SGHTA and CDR2 as FQGNSA. The CDR3 is 14 residues long. The CDR3 region is CASSTGGATYEQYF. For the CDR3, the DNA is TGTGCCAGCAGTACAGGGGGCGCAACCTACGAGCAGTACTTC.

The V gene is TRBV27, the J gene TRBJ1-5; 7 nucleotides line up with TRBD1. V was clipped by 5 bases and J by 2 bases; unmatched bases: 9. Germline lookup yields CDR1 MNHEY and CDR2 SMNVEV (reference sequence). The CDR3 is 16 residues long. The CDR3 DNA follows: TGTGCCAGCAGTCCAGTGGGGGGACAGCGCAATCAGCCCCAGCATTTT. It codes for CASSPVGGQRNQPQHF.

This clone was recorded once. The V call is TRBV7-9, the J call TRBJ1-2; no reliable D call. The CDR3 is made up of 13 amino acids. Trimming stripped 4 bases from V and 4 bases from J, with 10 bases between. The germline V gene has CDR1 SEHNR and CDR2 FQNEAQ (reference sequence). This CDR3 reads CASSSFSLYGYTF. The CDR3 nucleotides read TGTGCCAGCAGCTCCTTTTCCCTCTATGGCTACACCTTC.

This sequence joins TRBV2 and TRBJ2-7, with D tentatively TRBD1 (6 bases). The germline V gene encodes CDR1 SNHLY and CDR2 FYNNEI. This CDR3 is 14 amino acids long. V was cut by 4 bases and J by 3 bases, with 13 bases left in between. The CDR3 region has the DNA TGTGCCAGCAGTGCGGACAGCACGAACTACGAGCAGTACTTC. This codes for CASSADSTNYEQYF. The complete variable domain, with remaining parts taken from reference TRBV2 and TRBJ2-7, reads EPEVTQTPSHQVTQMGQEVILRCVPISNHLYFYWYRQILGQKVEFLVSFYNNEISEKSEIFDDQFSVERPDGSNFTLKIRSTKLEDSAMYFCASSADSTNYEQYFGPGTRLTVT.

There are a few counts of this clone. The chain combines TRBV19 with TRBJ2-1, with D maybe TRBD1 (6 bases). CDR3 length equals 14 residues. Germline V gene lookup returns CDR1 LNHDA and CDR2 SQIVND (reference sequence). The V end lost 1 base, the J end lost 5 bases, and 9 bases lay between the germline ends. CDR3 protein: CASSIVSGDNEQFF. The CDR3 DNA is TGTGCCAGTAGTATAGTTTCAGGGGACAATGAGCAGTTCTTC.

The V and J genes are TRBV1 and TRBJ1-4; the listed D gene, TRBD1, was not tested against the DNA. TRBV1 constitutes a pseudogene. The CDR3 consists of 19 residues. The CDR3 DNA follows: TGCACCAGCAGCCCTCGTGGGGGCCACCACTCCCCAACTAATGAAAAACTGTTTTTT. Translating gives CTSSPRGGHHSPTNEKLFF.

The rearrangement links TRBV7-2 to TRBJ1-2, with TRBD1 as a possible D gene (6 bases). V lost 0 bases, J lost 6 bases, and 14 bases lay in between. The CDR3 consists of 15 residues. The germline gives CDR1 SGHTA, CDR2 FQGNSA. The CDR3 DNA reads TGTGCCAGCAGCTTAGCGGCGGGGGGCAGGGATGGCTACACCTTC. Residues: CASSLAAGGRDGYTF.

This clone has more than one count but fewer than ten. The rearrangement links TRBV27 to TRBJ1-1; D not certain. Per the germline V gene, CDR1 is MNHEY and CDR2 is SMNVEV (reference sequence). This CDR3 is 14 amino acids long. V was trimmed by 0 bases and J by 7 bases, leaving 12 bases between them. The CDR3 sequence: CASSLSYRAREAFF. Here the CDR3 DNA reads TGTGCCAGCAGTTTATCGTATCGGGCGCGTGAAGCTTTCTTT.

This chain links TRBV7-2 with TRBJ2-5, with TRBD1 matching over 8 bases. Germline V gene data show CDR1 as SGHTA and CDR2 as FQGNSA. The CDR3 is 15 amino acids. The V segment lost 5 bases and the J segment 8 bases; nucleotides outside the gene matches: 13. DNA for the CDR3: TGTGCCAGCAGCCTAGTTCGGGACAGGATAGCTACCCAGTACTTC. Translation gives CASSLVRDRIATQYF.

In this sample, this clone turned up a few times. The chain uses TRBV7-8 and TRBJ1-4; 9 bases align to TRBD1. From germline, CDR1 is SGHVS and CDR2 FQNEAQ. The CDR3 totals 13 residues. V dropped 4 bases and J dropped 14; count of bases not matched to a gene: 8. In DNA, the CDR3 is TGTGCCAGCAGCTCAGGCGGGGACAGGGCCCTGTTTTTT. This sequence encodes CASSSGGDRALFF.

This clone was seen only a few times. The chain links TRBV18 to TRBJ1-1, with D possibly TRBD1 on 5 matching bases. The V end lost 1 base, the J end lost 11 bases, and 11 bases lay between the germline ends. CDR3 length: 12 residues. Germline loops: CDR1 KGHSH, CDR2 LQKENI. CDR3 protein: CASSPRGDGAFF. The DNA for the CDR3 is TGTGCCAGCTCACCACGCGGGGACGGGGCTTTCTTT. Full variable domain (rest looked up from reference TRBV18 and TRBJ1-1): NAGVMQNPRHLVRRRGQEARLRCSPMKGHSHVYWYRQLPEEGLKFMVYLQKENIIDESGMPKERFSAEFPKEGPSILRIQQVVRGDSAAYFCASSPRGDGAFFGQGTRLTVV.

This chain links TRBV27 with TRBJ2-5, with unresolved D. Germline CDR1 MNHEY, CDR2 SMNVEV (reference sequence). V lost 5 bases and J lost 0, with 7 bases in between. CDR3 length: 13 residues. The CDR3 is CASSLGYQETQYF. CDR3 bases: TGTGCCAGCAGTCTAGGGTACCAAGAGACCCAGTACTTC.

V and J are TRBV2 and TRBJ2-3; D gene ambiguous. V was trimmed by 6 bases and J by 2 bases, leaving 9 bases between them. Germline lookup yields CDR1 SNHLY and CDR2 FYNNEI. The CDR3 contains 13 residues. The CDR3 loop reads CASSSRPTDTQYF. The DNA of the CDR3 is TGTGCCAGCAGCAGCCGACCCACAGATACGCAGTATTTT.

CDR3 sequence reads: CSVEEGGPDTQYF. The CDR3 DNA is TGCAGCGTTGAAGAGGGGGGGCCAGATACGCAGTATTTT. The chain employs TRBV29-1 and TRBJ2-3; the D gene is possibly TRBD2 (7 bases). The V end was cut by 0 bases, the J end by 4 bases, with 8 bases between. CDR3 length: 13 residues. Germline V CDR1 and CDR2: SQVTM, ANQGSEA.

Only a few counts were recorded for this clone. The rearrangement joins TRBV5-6 to TRBJ1-2; no clear D gene. This CDR3 is built from 14 residues. V was cut by 1 base and J by 4 bases, with 11 bases left in between. The germline V gene encodes CDR1 SGHDT and CDR2 YYEEEE. In nucleotides, the CDR3 is TGTGCCAGCAGCTTGCACCAGCTACCCTATGGCTACACCTTC. Its protein product is CASSLHQLPYGYTF.

The rearrangement links TRBV30 to TRBJ2-1; weak D call: TRBD1 (5 bases). CDR3 size: 12 residues. CDR1 and CDR2 from the germline V gene are GTSNPN and SVGIG (reference sequence). V was cut by 8 bases and J by 3 bases, with 11 bases left in between. The CDR3 reads CAGAESYNEQFF. CDR3 DNA: TGTGCCGGGGCGGAGAGCTACAATGAGCAGTTCTTC.

The chain recombines TRBV5-6 with TRBJ1-6; 11 bases align to TRBD1. V shed 2 bases and J 7 bases; nucleotides not matched to a gene: 2. CDR1 is SGHDT and CDR2 is YYEEEE in the germline V gene. There are 15 residues in the CDR3. The CDR3 DNA reads as TGTGCCAGCAGCTTTAGGGACAGGGGGAATTCACCCCTCCACTTT. Translation: CASSFRDRGNSPLHF.

The V gene is TRBV7-9, the J gene TRBJ2-7; 7 nucleotides agree with TRBD1. From germline, CDR1 is SEHNR and CDR2 FQNEAQ (reference sequence). The CDR3 consists of 14 residues. V dropped 5 bases and J dropped 0; count of bases not matched to a gene: 4. The CDR3 region has the DNA TGTGCCAGCAGCGTACAGGGGTCCTCCTACGAGCAGTACTTC. Its protein product is CASSVQGSSYEQYF. The complete variable domain, with remaining parts taken from reference TRBV7-9 and TRBJ2-7, reads DTGVSQNPRHKITKRGQNVTFRCDPISEHNRLYWYRQTLGQGPEFLTYFQNEAQLEKSRLLSDRFSAERPKGSFSTLEIQRTEQGDSAMYLCASSVQGSSYEQYFGPGTRLTVT.

The chain links TRBV5-1 to TRBJ2-7; D tentatively reads TRBD1 or TRBD2 (5 bases each). Germline V gene data show CDR1 as SGHRS and CDR2 as YFSETQ. CDR3 size: 12 residues. V was cut by 6 bases and J by 6 bases, with 13 bases left in between. The CDR3 DNA follows: TGCGCCAGCAACGAGGGGCTCGGCGAGCAGTACTTC. Translated, it gives CASNEGLGEQYF.

The genes are TRBV18 and TRBJ1-4, with no clear D. Trimming took 6 bases from V and 8 from J, leaving 16 bases between them. The germline CDR1 and CDR2 sequences are KGHSH and LQKENI. CDR3 length: 14 residues. CDR3 sequence reads: CASSPGKGREKLFF. In DNA, the CDR3 is TGTGCCAGCTCCCCGGGGAAGGGAAGAGAAAAACTGTTTTTT.